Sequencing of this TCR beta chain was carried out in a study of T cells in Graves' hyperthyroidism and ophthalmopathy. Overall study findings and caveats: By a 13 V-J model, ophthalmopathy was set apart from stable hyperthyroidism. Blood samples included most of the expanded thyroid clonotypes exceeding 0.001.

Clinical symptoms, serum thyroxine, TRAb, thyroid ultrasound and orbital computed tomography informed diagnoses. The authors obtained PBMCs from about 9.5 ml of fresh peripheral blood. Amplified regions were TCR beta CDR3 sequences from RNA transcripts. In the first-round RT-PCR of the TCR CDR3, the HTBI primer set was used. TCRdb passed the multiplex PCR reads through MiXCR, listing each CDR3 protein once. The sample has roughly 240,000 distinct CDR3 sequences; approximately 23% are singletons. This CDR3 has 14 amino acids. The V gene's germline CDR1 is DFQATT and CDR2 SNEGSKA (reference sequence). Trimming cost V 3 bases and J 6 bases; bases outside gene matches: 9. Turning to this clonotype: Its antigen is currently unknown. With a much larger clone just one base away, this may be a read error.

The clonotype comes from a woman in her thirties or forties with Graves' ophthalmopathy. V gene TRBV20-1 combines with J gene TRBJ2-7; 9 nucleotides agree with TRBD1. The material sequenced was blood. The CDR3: CSASKVQGAPEQYF. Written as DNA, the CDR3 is TGCAGTGCTAGTAAGGTACAGGGGGCTCCCGAGCAGTACTTC.